This T cell receptor (beta chain) was found in a study of cytomegalovirus exposure and HLA in healthy donors. Study results and limitations: It is likely that the observed cluster of highly shared sequence variants was a sequencing artifact.

Healthy donors of bone marrow made up the group. Likely unrecorded immune exposures existed in these nominally healthy donors. PCR employed 60 Vbeta and 13 Jbeta primers. In the authors' methods: Later work found 80 million or so unique TCR beta chains, with around 10 million shared. Generated by immunoSEQ multiplex PCR, the TCRdb table keeps only in-frame clones and is missing some. V, J and clone size reflect that table, while D and trimming were determined from the DNA. The sample has around 90,000 clones, around 85% seen once. Notes on this clone: Its target is not known.

The specimen sequenced was PBMCs. This TCR was sampled from a man aged 40-49 years in good health and CMV-seropositive.

CDR3 DNA sequence: TGTGCCAGCAGCGGGGGGGCTAGCGGGGTTAGCTCCTACAATGAGCAGTTCTTC. It encodes CASSGGASGVSSYNEQFF. The chain joins TRBV5-4 to TRBJ2-1; 9 bases agree with TRBD2. This CDR3 is built from 18 residues. V was clipped by 4 bases and J by 0 bases; unmatched bases: 11. Germline V gene lookup returns CDR1 SGHNT and CDR2 YYREEE (reference sequence).